This T cell receptor beta chain was retrieved from a study of shared clonotypes between healthy human individuals. TCRdb's table, derived via immunoSEQ multiplex PCR, lists solely in-frame clones and lacks some. The repertoire consists of roughly 2,500,000 clones, with over 85% occurring once and the leading ten covering 0.36%. Study conclusions and caveats: Among donors, sharing of clonotypes was expected to be affected by sequencing depth.

Comment on this clone: Its antigen is still unknown.

The CDR3 covers 16 residues. The V gene lost 4 bases and the J gene lost 2 bases, with 17 bases spanning the gap. The germline CDR1 and CDR2 sequences are MDHEN and SYDVKM. The sequencing input was naive CD4+ T cells from PBMCs. Subset reported: CD45RA+ positively selected. The J gene is TRBJ2-5, the V gene TRBV28; D perhaps matches TRBD1 (6 bases). The sequence derives from a man aged 18 to 29 in good health. Some clones in this sample may be carry-over from other donors' samples. In DNA form, the CDR3 reads TGTGCCAGCAGTTACCTGGGGGCAGGGACACAAGAGACCCAGTACTTC. This codes for CASSYLGAGTQETQYF.